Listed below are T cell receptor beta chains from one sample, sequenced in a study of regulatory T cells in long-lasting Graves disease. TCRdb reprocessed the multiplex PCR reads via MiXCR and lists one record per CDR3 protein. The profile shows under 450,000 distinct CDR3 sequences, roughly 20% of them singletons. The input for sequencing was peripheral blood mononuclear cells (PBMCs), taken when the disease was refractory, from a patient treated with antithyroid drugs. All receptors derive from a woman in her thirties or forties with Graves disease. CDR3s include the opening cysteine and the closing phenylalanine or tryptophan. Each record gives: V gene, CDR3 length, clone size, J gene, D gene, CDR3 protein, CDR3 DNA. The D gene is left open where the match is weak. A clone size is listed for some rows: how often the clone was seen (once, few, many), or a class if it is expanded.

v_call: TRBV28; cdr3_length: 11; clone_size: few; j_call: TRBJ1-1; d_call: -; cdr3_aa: CASSLMGEAFF; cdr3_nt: TGTGCCAGCAGTTTGATGGGGGAGGCTTTCTTT
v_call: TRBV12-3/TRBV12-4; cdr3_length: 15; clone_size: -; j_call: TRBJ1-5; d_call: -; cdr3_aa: CASSFADGFNQPQHF; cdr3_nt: TGTGCCAGCAGTTTTGCAGACGGTTTCAATCAGCCCCAGCATTTT
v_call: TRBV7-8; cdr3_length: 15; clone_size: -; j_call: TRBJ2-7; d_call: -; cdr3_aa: CASTQGPGATYEQYF; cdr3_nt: TGTGCCAGCACCCAAGGACCGGGAGCGACCTACGAGCAGTACTTC
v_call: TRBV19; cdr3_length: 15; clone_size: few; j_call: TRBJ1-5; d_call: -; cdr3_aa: CASSTKGVSNQPQHF; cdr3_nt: TGTGCCAGTAGTACGAAGGGGGTCAGCAATCAGCCCCAGCATTTT
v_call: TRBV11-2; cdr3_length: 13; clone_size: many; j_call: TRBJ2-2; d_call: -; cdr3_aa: CASSLAVTGELFF; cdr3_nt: TGTGCCAGCAGCTTAGCCGTCACCGGGGAGCTGTTTTTT
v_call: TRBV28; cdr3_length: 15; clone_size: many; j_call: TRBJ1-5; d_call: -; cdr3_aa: CASSLWGLSNQPQHF; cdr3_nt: TGTGCCAGCAGTTTGTGGGGCCTAAGCAATCAGCCCCAGCATTTT
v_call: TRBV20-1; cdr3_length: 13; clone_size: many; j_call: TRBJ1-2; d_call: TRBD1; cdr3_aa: CSARTGQGAGYTF; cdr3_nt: TGCAGTGCTAGGACGGGACAGGGTGCTGGCTACACCTTC
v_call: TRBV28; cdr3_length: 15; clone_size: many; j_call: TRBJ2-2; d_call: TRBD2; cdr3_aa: CASTKVLAGVGELFF; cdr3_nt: TGTGCCAGCACCAAAGTCCTAGCGGGAGTCGGGGAGCTGTTTTTT
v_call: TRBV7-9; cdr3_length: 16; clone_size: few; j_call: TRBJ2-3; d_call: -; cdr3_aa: CASSLVHLMGTDTQYF; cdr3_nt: TGTGCCAGCAGCTTAGTGCACTTAATGGGCACAGATACGCAGTATTTT
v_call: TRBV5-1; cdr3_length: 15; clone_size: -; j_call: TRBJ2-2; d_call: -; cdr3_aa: CASSLIAWGAGELFF; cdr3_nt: TGCGCCAGCAGCTTGATAGCGTGGGGGGCCGGGGAGCTGTTTTTT
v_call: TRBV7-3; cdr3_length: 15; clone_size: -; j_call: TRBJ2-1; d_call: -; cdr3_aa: CASSLRDGGGNEQFF; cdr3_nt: TGTGCCAGCAGCTTAAGGGATGGAGGGGGGAATGAGCAGTTCTTC
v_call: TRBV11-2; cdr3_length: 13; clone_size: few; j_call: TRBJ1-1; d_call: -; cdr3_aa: CASGGLGNTEAFF; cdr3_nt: TGTGCCAGCGGGGGGTTGGGGAACACTGAAGCTTTCTTT
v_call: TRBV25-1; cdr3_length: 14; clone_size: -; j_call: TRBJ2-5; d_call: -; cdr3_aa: CASTQLGFGETQYF; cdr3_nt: TGTGCCAGCACCCAGCTGGGCTTTGGGGAGACCCAGTACTTC
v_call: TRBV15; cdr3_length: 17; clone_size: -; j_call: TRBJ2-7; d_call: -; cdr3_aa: CATSRGYGILPTYEQYF; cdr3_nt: TGTGCCACCAGCAGAGGATACGGCATCCTCCCCACCTACGAGCAGTACTTC
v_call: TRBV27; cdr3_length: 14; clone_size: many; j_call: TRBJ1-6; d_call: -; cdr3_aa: CASSWDEEPKALHF; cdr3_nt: TGTGCCAGCAGTTGGGATGAGGAACCCAAGGCCCTCCACTTT
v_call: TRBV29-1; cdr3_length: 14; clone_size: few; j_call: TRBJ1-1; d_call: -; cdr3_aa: CSAITAGRNTEAFF; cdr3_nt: TGCAGCGCCATAACAGCAGGGAGGAACACTGAAGCTTTCTTT
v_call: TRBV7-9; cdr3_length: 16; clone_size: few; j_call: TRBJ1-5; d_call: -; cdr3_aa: CASSARGWGPDQPQHF; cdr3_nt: TGTGCCAGCAGCGCTAGGGGGTGGGGCCCTGATCAGCCCCAGCATTTT
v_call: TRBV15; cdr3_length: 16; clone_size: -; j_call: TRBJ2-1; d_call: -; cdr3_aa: CATSSLERPSYNEQFF; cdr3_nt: TGTGCCACCAGCAGTCTTGAGCGACCTTCCTACAATGAGCAGTTCTTC
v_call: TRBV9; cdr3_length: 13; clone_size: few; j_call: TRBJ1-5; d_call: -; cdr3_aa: CASSVGGFQPQHF; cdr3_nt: TGTGCCAGCAGCGTAGGGGGGTTTCAGCCCCAGCATTTT
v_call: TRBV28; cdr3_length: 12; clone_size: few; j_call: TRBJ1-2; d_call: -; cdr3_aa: CASNGASYGYTF; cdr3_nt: TGTGCCAGCAATGGGGCCAGCTATGGCTACACCTTC
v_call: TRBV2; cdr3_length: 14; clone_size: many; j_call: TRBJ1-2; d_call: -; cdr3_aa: CASTLDSPNYGYTF; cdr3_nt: TGTGCCAGCACCCTGGACAGTCCTAACTATGGCTACACCTTC
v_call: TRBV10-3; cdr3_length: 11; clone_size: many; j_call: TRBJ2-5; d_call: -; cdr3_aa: CAIGGEETQYF; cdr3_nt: TGTGCCATTGGCGGTGAAGAGACCCAGTACTTC
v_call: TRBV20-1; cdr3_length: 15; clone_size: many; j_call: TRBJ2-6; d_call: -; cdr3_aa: CSARDRGSGANVLTF; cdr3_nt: TGCAGTGCTAGAGACAGGGGTAGTGGGGCCAACGTCCTGACTTTC
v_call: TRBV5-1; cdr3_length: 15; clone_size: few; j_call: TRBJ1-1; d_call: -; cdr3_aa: CASSLGGSSNTEAFF; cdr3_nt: TGCGCCAGCAGCTTGGGGGGCAGCTCAAACACTGAAGCTTTCTTT
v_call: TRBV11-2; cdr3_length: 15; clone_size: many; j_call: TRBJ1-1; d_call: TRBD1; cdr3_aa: CASSLVQGKDTEAFF; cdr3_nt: TGTGCCAGCAGCTTAGTACAGGGGAAGGACACTGAAGCTTTCTTT
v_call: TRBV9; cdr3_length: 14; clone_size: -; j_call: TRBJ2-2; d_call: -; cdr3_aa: CASSGRGSTGELFF; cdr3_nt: TGTGCCAGCAGCGGGAGGGGGAGCACCGGGGAGCTGTTTTTT
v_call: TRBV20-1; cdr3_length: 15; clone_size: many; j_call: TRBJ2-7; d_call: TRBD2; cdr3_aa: CSARRTSGFSYEQYF; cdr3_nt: TGCAGTGCTAGGCGGACTAGCGGGTTCTCCTACGAGCAGTACTTC
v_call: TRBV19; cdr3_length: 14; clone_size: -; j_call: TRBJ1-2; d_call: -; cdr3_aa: CASRTAGSNYGYTF; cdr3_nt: TGTGCCAGTAGGACGGCGGGCAGCAACTATGGCTACACCTTC
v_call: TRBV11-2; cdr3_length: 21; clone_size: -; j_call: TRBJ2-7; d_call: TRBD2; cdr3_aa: CASSLDHPLTSGRASAGEQYF; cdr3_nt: TGTGCCAGCAGCTTAGATCACCCCCTGACTAGCGGGAGGGCCTCAGCCGGCGAGCAGTACTTC
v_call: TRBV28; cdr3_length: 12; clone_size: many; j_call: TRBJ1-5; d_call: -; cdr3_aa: CASSLMAQPQHF; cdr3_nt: TGTGCCAGCAGTTTAATGGCACAGCCCCAGCATTTT
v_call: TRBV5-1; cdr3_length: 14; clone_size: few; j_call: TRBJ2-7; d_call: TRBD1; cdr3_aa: CASSSGTVVYEQYF; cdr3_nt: TGCGCCAGCAGCTCAGGGACAGTTGTCTACGAGCAGTACTTC
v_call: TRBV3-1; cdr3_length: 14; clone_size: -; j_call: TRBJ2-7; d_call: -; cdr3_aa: CASSRGVSSYEQYF; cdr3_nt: TGTGCCAGCAGCAGGGGCGTGAGCTCCTACGAGCAGTACTTC
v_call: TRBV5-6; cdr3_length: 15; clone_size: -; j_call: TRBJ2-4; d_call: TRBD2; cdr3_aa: CASSPRLTSGRVGSF; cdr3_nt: TGTGCCAGCAGCCCCAGACTGACTAGCGGGAGAGTGGGGTCCTTC
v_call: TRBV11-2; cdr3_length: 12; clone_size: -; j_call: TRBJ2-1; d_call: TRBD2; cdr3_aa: CASGLAALKLFF; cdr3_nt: TGTGCCAGCGGACTAGCGGCCCTAAAGTTGTTCTTC
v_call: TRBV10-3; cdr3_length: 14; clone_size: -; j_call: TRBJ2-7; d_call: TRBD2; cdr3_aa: CAISPSGNSYEQYF; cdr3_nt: TGTGCCATCAGCCCTAGCGGGAACTCCTACGAGCAGTACTTC
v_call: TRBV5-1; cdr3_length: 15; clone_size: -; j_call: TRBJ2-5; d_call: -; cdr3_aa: CASSSRGGIEETQYF; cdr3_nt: TGCGCCAGCAGCTCTAGGGGGGGGATTGAGGAGACCCAGTACTTC
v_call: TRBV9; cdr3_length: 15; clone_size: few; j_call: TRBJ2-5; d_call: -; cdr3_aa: CASSVEGRKQETQYF; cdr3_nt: TGTGCCAGCAGCGTAGAGGGAAGAAAACAAGAGACCCAGTACTTC
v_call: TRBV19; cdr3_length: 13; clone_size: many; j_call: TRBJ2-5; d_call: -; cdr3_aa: CASSIPPQETQYF; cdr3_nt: TGTGCCAGTAGTATACCCCCTCAAGAGACCCAGTACTTC
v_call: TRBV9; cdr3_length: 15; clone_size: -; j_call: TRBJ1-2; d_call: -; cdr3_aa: CASSPSRGSGYGYTF; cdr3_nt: TGTGCCAGCAGCCCTAGCAGGGGTTCGGGCTATGGCTACACCTTC
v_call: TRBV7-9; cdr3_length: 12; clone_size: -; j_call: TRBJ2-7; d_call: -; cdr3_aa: CASSRGQYEQYF; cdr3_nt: TGTGCCAGCAGCCGAGGACAGTACGAGCAGTACTTC
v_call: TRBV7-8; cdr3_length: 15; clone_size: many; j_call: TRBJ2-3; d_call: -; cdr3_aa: CASSKVPAQGDTQYF; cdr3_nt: TGTGCCAGCAGCAAAGTCCCAGCCCAGGGAGATACGCAGTATTTT